These 26 T cell receptor beta chains originate from one sample sequenced in a study of technical replicates of blood from a few donors. Profiled with immunoSEQ multiplex PCR; TCRdb holds only in-frame clones, not every one. Here the sample spans tens of thousands of clones, more than 95% being singletons. The sample was T cells isolated from PBMCs. These receptors came from a human donor in good health.

The rearrangement joins TRBV19 to TRBJ2-3; 9 positions match TRBD1. The V gene end was trimmed by 2 bases and the J gene end by 7 bases; junction bases not matched to a gene: 16. Germline V CDR1 and CDR2: LNHDA, SQIVND (reference sequence). The CDR3 loop spans 18 amino acids. The CDR3 sequence: CASSITGTGWGIRNTQYF. CDR3 nucleotides: TGTGCCAGTAGTATAACCGGGACAGGGTGGGGGATAAGAAATACGCAGTATTTT.

V is TRBV2 and J is TRBJ1-3; no definite D call. The CDR3 contains 13 residues. CDR1 is SNHLY and CDR2 is FYNNEI in the germline V gene. The V and J ends lost 1 base and 4 bases respectively, with 5 bases between them. The CDR3, as DNA: TGTGCCAGCAGTGAAGGAAGCGGAAACACCATATATTTT. This gives the protein CASSEGSGNTIYF. The whole variable domain, remainder taken from reference TRBV2 and TRBJ1-3, is EPEVTQTPSHQVTQMGQEVILRCVPISNHLYFYWYRQILGQKVEFLVSFYNNEISEKSEIFDDQFSVERPDGSNFTLKIRSTKLEDSAMYFCASSEGSGNTIYFGEGSWLTVV.

V gene TRBV21-1 combines with J gene TRBJ2-3; the DNA was not used to check the table's D call, TRBD1. TRBV21-1 is a known pseudogene. CDR3 length: 16 amino acids. The CDR3 loop reads CASSKGPTGEGDTQYF. The CDR3 region has the DNA TGTGCCAGCAGCAAGGGCCCGACAGGGGAGGGGGATACGCAGTATTTT.

The gene calls are TRBV28 and TRBJ2-5; TRBD2 matches at 9 bases. CDR1 and CDR2 from the germline V gene are MDHEN and SYDVKM. CDR3 size: 16 residues. V shed 6 bases and J 5 bases; nucleotides not matched to a gene: 13. This chain's CDR3 is CASSPAGLAGRETQYF. The CDR3, as DNA: TGTGCCAGCAGCCCCGCCGGGCTAGCGGGGCGGGAGACCCAGTACTTC.

This chain uses TRBV28 with TRBJ2-2; maybe TRBD1 (6 bases). CDR3 size: 13 residues. Per germline, CDR1 MDHEN and CDR2 SYDVKM. The V end lost 6 bases, the J end lost 1 base, and 6 bases lay between the germline ends. CDR3 nucleotides: TGTGCCAGCAGCAGGGGGAACACCGGGGAGCTGTTTTTT. It yields the protein CASSRGNTGELFF.

The chain uses TRBV5-6 and TRBJ2-7, with TRBD1 as a possible D gene (5 bases). The ends were cut back, 1 base at V and 3 bases at J, with 5 bases in the middle. The CDR3 totals 12 residues. Germline V lookup: CDR1 SGHDT, CDR2 YYEEEE. The CDR3 DNA reads as TGTGCCAGCAGCTTGAGGGGCTACGAGCAGTACTTC. The encoded protein is CASSLRGYEQYF.

The V call is TRBV4-1, the J call TRBJ1-6; D is undetermined. Trimming removed 0 bases at V and 10 bases at J, with 7 bases between. This CDR3 is 13 amino acids long. Germline CDR1 and CDR2: MGHRA and YSYEKL. CDR3 bases: TGCGCCAGCAGCCAAGATATGGGCTCACCCCTCCACTTT. Encoded protein: CASSQDMGSPLHF.

This chain uses TRBV5-6 with TRBJ1-2; tentatively, D is TRBD1 (6 bases). The germline gives CDR1 SGHDT, CDR2 YYEEEE. The V end lost 1 base, the J end lost 8 bases, and 12 bases lay between the germline ends. The CDR3 length is 13 residues. The CDR3, as DNA: TGTGCCAGCAGCTTGTGGGGGACAAGCGGCTACACCTTC. Its translation: CASSLWGTSGYTF.

V usage is TRBV25-1 and J usage is TRBJ2-2, with D perhaps matching TRBD1 (5 bases). The CDR3 length is 14 residues. The germline V gene has CDR1 MGHDK and CDR2 SYGVNS. V lost 3 bases and J 6 bases, leaving 11 bases between the germline ends. The CDR3 DNA sequence: TGTGCCAGCAGTGAGGCAGGGATCGCCGGGGAGCTGTTTTTT. It yields the protein CASSEAGIAGELFF.

CDR3 sequence: CASTSRWDRGYGYTF. CDR3 bases: TGTGCCAGCACCTCCAGATGGGACAGGGGGTATGGCTACACCTTC. The rearrangement links TRBV28 to TRBJ1-2; TRBD1 aligns across 11 bases. Germline values: CDR1 MDHEN, CDR2 SYDVKM. CDR3 length equals 15 residues. The V and J ends lost 7 bases and 5 bases, in that order; junction bases with no gene match: 9.

The rearrangement joins TRBV4-1 to TRBJ1-1; no reliable D call. V lost 1 base, J lost 7 bases, and 7 bases lay in between. The CDR3 extends over 12 amino acids. CDR1 is MGHRA and CDR2 is YSYEKL in the germline V gene. CDR3 protein: CASSQGGDEAFF. DNA of the CDR3: TGCGCCAGCAGCCAAGGCGGGGATGAAGCTTTCTTT.

This CDR3 is CASSLGAEETQYF. CDR3 coding DNA: TGTGCCAGCAGCCTAGGCGCGGAGGAGACCCAGTACTTC. This chain connects TRBV5-4 to TRBJ2-5; unclear D gene. V lost 4 bases and J lost 5, with 12 bases in between. The CDR3 has 13 amino acids. Per germline, CDR1 SGHNT and CDR2 YYREEE (reference sequence). The variable domain in full, completed from reference TRBV5-4 and TRBJ2-5, reads ETGVTQSPTHLIKTRGQQVTLRCSSQSGHNTVSWYQQALGQGPQFIFQYYREEENGRGNFPPRFSGLQFPNYSSELNVNALELDDSALYLCASSLGAEETQYFGPGTRLLVL.

The chain joins TRBV9 to TRBJ2-1; 7 nucleotides match TRBD1. The V gene end was trimmed by 0 bases and the J gene end by 10 bases; junction bases not matched to a gene: 1. The CDR3 has 12 amino acids. Per the germline V gene, CDR1 is SGDLS and CDR2 is YYNGEE. In nucleotides, the CDR3 is TGTGCCAGCAGCGTAGAGGGGGCGGAGCAGTTCTTC. Translating it yields CASSVEGAEQFF.

The gene calls are TRBV7-8 and TRBJ2-3; TRBD1 matches 7 bases. Germline lookup yields CDR1 SGHVS and CDR2 FQNEAQ. CDR3 length: 15 amino acids. The junction had 6 bases not matched to a gene; V was cut back by 3 bases and J by 3 bases. CDR3 in DNA: TGTGCCAGCAGCTTCAGACAGGGCGCGACAGATACGCAGTATTTT. Translated, it gives CASSFRQGATDTQYF.

The chain uses TRBV7-9 and TRBJ1-5; maybe TRBD1 (5 bases). In germline, CDR1 is SEHNR, CDR2 FQNEAQ (reference sequence). Trimming took off 2 bases at V and 7 bases at J, with 9 bases between the two ends. The CDR3 covers 13 residues. The CDR3 reads CASSLPGGQPQHF. The CDR3 nucleotides read TGTGCCAGCAGCTTACCCGGGGGGCAGCCCCAGCATTTT.

The chain employs TRBV5-1 and TRBJ2-5; D gene unclear. This CDR3 contains 13 residues. The germline V and J ends were trimmed by 5 bases and 4 bases, with 12 bases remaining between them. The germline CDR1 and CDR2 sequences are SGHRS and YFSETQ. In DNA form, the CDR3 reads TGCGCCAGCAGTACCTCACCCGGAGAGACCCAGTACTTC. Translation gives CASSTSPGETQYF.

This chain uses TRBV5-4 with TRBJ1-2, with 8 nucleotides matching TRBD1. The CDR3 contains 14 residues. Germline CDR1 SGHNT, CDR2 YYREEE (reference sequence). Losses at the gene ends were 0 bases for V and 4 bases for J; bases not matched to a gene: 2. Here the CDR3 DNA reads TGTGCCAGCAGCTTGGAGGGACAGGTCTATGGCTACACCTTC. Residues: CASSLEGQVYGYTF.

This chain joins TRBV9 and TRBJ2-5; TRBD2 is a possible D gene (5 bases). V lost 1 base and J lost 5, with 12 bases in between. There are 14 residues in the CDR3. Per germline, CDR1 SGDLS and CDR2 YYNGEE. This CDR3 is CASSVSLALETQYF. CDR3 DNA sequence: TGTGCCAGCAGCGTAAGTCTAGCTTTGGAGACCCAGTACTTC.

V usage is TRBV5-1 and J usage is TRBJ2-5; TRBD1 is a possible D gene (5 bases). Germline V gives CDR1 SGHRS, CDR2 YFSETQ. The germline V and J ends were trimmed by 3 bases and 5 bases, with 11 bases remaining between them. The CDR3 runs to 13 residues. CDR3 protein: CASSSGSGETQYF. CDR3 coding DNA: TGCGCCAGCAGCTCCGGGTCAGGGGAGACCCAGTACTTC.

The J gene is TRBJ2-5, the V gene TRBV9, with D unclear. The germline V gene has CDR1 SGDLS and CDR2 YYNGEE. The CDR3 has 14 amino acids. Trimming left V 0 bases short and J 4 bases short, with 10 bases between. CDR3 loop: CASSVGQNRETQYF. The CDR3 nucleotides read TGTGCCAGCAGCGTAGGACAAAATCGAGAGACCCAGTACTTC.

V gene TRBV28 combines with J gene TRBJ2-5, with a possible D match to TRBD1 (6 bases). In germline, CDR1 is MDHEN, CDR2 SYDVKM. The CDR3 totals 14 residues. Trimming shortened V by 8 bases and J by 1 base, and 14 bases separated the two germline ends. The CDR3 bases are TGTGCCAGCGCACAACAGGGATTCCAAGAGACCCAGTACTTC. This sequence encodes CASAQQGFQETQYF.

The count of this clone is one. J is TRBJ1-2 and V is TRBV7-9; the match to TRBD1 covers 10 bases. V was clipped by 3 bases and J by 6 bases; unmatched bases: 7. Looked up from germline, CDR1 is SEHNR and CDR2 is FQNEAQ (reference sequence). This CDR3 contains 15 residues. The CDR3 sequence is CASSLGDRGLHGYTF. For the CDR3, the DNA is TGTGCCAGCAGCTTGGGGGACAGGGGTTTGCATGGCTACACCTTC.

The chain recombines TRBV20-1 with TRBJ2-7, with a tentative D call TRBD2 (5 bases). V lost 5 bases, J lost 7 bases, and 9 bases lay in between. The CDR3 sequence is 10 residues long. Germline CDR1 is DFQATT and CDR2 is SNEGSKA (reference sequence). DNA of the CDR3: TGCAGTGCTCTAGAGCGGGAGCAGTACTTC. Encoded protein: CSALEREQYF.

This chain connects TRBV6-1 to TRBJ2-4; 12 bases match TRBD2. J lost 6 bases, V lost 7 bases, and 7 bases had no gene match. CDR1 and CDR2 (germline): MNHNS, SASEGT. The CDR3 is made up of 15 amino acids. The CDR3 protein is CASTPSGRAVNIQYF. The CDR3, as DNA: TGTGCCAGCACCCCTAGCGGGAGGGCCGTAAACATTCAGTACTTC.

This chain links TRBV7-9 with TRBJ2-5; TRBD1 agrees at 8 bases. CDR3 length: 14 amino acids. Trimming cost V 1 base and J 4 bases; bases outside gene matches: 2. Germline-derived CDR1 and CDR2 are SEHNR and FQNEAQ (reference sequence). The CDR3 nucleotides are TGTGCCAGCAGCTTAGTACAGGGGGTAGAGACCCAGTACTTC. It yields the protein CASSLVQGVETQYF.

The chain is built from TRBV5-1 and TRBJ1-2; tentative D call: TRBD1 (5 bases). There are 14 residues in the CDR3. The V gene lost 2 bases and the J gene lost 4 bases, with 12 bases spanning the gap. Per germline, CDR1 SGHRS and CDR2 YFSETQ. CDR3 sequence (DNA): TGCGCCAGCAGCTTAGGCGACAGCTCCTATGGCTACACCTTC. This encodes CASSLGDSSYGYTF.